This T cell receptor (beta chain) was sequenced in a study of blood T cell repertoires in COVID-19 (dated by TCRdb to 2020 to 2022). Broadly, across the study: Samples covering the acute and convalescent phases of COVID-19 were provided by collaborators in the United States, Italy and Spain. The material from the prospective study consisted of cDNA or gDNA derived from T cells, B-cell-depleted T cells, or PBMCs. Nearly every sample came with metadata listing a de-identified subject ID, COVID-19 status, age in years and sex. The repertoires were made available in a free public database intended to serve as a resource for research on the immune response to SARS-CoV-2. Where HLA class I and class II types were available, the types were taken from metadata supplied by the sample provider, not from assay-based typing. Deeply sampled blood TCRbeta repertoires from subjects exposed to, actively infected with, or recovered from COVID-19 were included in the dataset. The samples were drawn from the first 160 participants of the ongoing ImmuneRACE study and from under 1,500 subjects provided by 6 global collaborators. Findings and caveats that apply to the study as a whole: How much clinical and demographic metadata was included differed by source and by participant, and the metadata was provided uncurated.

For this clone: Its antigen remains undetermined. Base-call qualities are not available, and no considerably larger clone is one nucleotide away.

Each collaborating institution followed its own protocols to collect whole blood in K2EDTA tubes. Collaborator samples were shipped for TCRbeta analysis as frozen whole blood, isolated PBMCs, or DNA extracted from either sample type. CDR1 LGHDT and CDR2 YNNKEL were looked up in the germline V gene (reference sequence). Its CDR3 holds 16 amino acids, cysteine through phenylalanine. Of the read, only the CDR3 DNA is kept; its 48 bases are in frame from base 1. V and J are truncated by 0 bases and 0 bases respectively, leaving an intervening sequence of 6 bases. TCRbeta CDR3 regions were amplified from genomic DNA using the immunoSEQ Assay, a bias-controlled multiplex PCR. As for the original processing: Nucleated cell counts per sample were estimated from amplification of reference gene primers within the assay. To quantify the absolute abundance of each unique TCRbeta CDR3 rearrangement, sequence reads were collapsed and filtered. Productive Simpson clonality was computed per sample as the square root of Simpson's diversity index over productive rearrangements. Imported from immuneACCESS, the table was reduced by TCRdb to in-frame sequences with V and J called. These copies leave out some clones; in studies compared against another copy, an unresolved V gene accounts for under half, and the cause of the remainder is not known. That table supplies the V and J calls and clone size; D and trimming were determined from the DNA. The sample profile shows roughly 87,000 clones; over 80% of them were found once. The biggest ten clones account for 2% to 2.5% of the sample.

Sequenced material: peripheral blood. The chain links TRBV3-1 (or the pseudogene TRBV3-2) with TRBJ2-6; no D gene can be assigned with confidence. The sequence was collected from a woman aged 65 to 85 with acute or convalescent COVID-19. The sequenced DNA: TGTGCCAGCAGCCAAGACAGAGGCTCTGGGGCCAACGTCCTGACTTTC. Its protein product is CASSQDRGSGANVLTF.